This TCR beta chain was found in a study of graft-versus-host responses after intestinal transplantation. Clones were sequenced by immunoSEQ multiplex PCR, and TCRdb holds only the in-frame ones, with some missing. The sample lists approximately 24,000 clones; 75% to 90% were seen once. The sequence came from a human patient who received an intestinal transplant, so some T cells may come from the graft donor. The sample was PBMCs, taken 450 to 490 days after intestinal transplant.

This CDR3 is CASSRTDRGAGANVLTF. CDR3 bases: TGTGCCAGCAGTCGAACCGACAGGGGGGCTGGGGCCAACGTCCTGACTTTC. The chain links TRBV27 to TRBJ2-6, with 9 bases aligning to TRBD1. Losses at the gene ends were 5 bases for V and 2 bases for J; bases not matched to a gene: 7. The CDR3 runs 17 residues. The germline V gene has CDR1 MNHEY and CDR2 SMNVEV (reference sequence).